Listed below are T cell receptor beta chains from one sample, sequenced in a study of T cell changes during pregnancy in multiple sclerosis. Repertoires were generated with immunoSEQ multiplex PCR, while TCRdb's copy carries only in-frame clones and drops some. This table has some 77,000 clones, 85% to 95% appearing once. The source material was peripheral blood, sampled after pregnancy. The source is a female donor in good health, enrolled as a control in a pregnancy study. Each CDR3 is given with its conserved first and last residue. A D gene is named only where the DNA matches it firmly. Clone sizes are given selectively: once, few, many, or a class where the clone is expanded.

TRBD2	TRBV19	-	TRBJ2-1	CASSAHTSGGGFGQFF	TGTGCCAGTAGTGCCCACACTAGCGGGGGTGGGTTTGGGCAGTTCTTC
-	TRBV13	few	TRBJ1-1	CASSLTGKNTEAFF	TGTGCCAGCAGCCTTACCGGGAAGAACACTGAAGCTTTCTTT
TRBD1	TRBV9	-	TRBJ2-1	CASSTRGQADNEQFF	TGTGCCAGCAGCACCCGGGGACAGGCGGACAATGAGCAGTTCTTC
TRBD1	TRBV10-1	once	TRBJ2-5	CASSEGDRGRRETQYF	TGCGCCAGCAGTGAGGGGGACAGGGGGCGCCGAGAGACCCAGTACTTC
-	TRBV5-6	-	TRBJ1-1	CASSFGSRAFF	TGTGCCAGCAGCTTCGGATCTAGAGCTTTCTTT
-	TRBV7-9	-	TRBJ1-4	CASSSATGVLSTNEKLFF	TGTGCCAGCAGCTCTGCGACAGGCGTCCTTTCAACTAATGAAAAACTGTTTTTT
-	TRBV15	-	TRBJ2-1	CATSRDQGLDEQFF	TGTGCCACCAGCAGAGATCAGGGACTTGATGAGCAGTTCTTC
TRBD1	TRBV27	-	TRBJ1-1	CASSRGQMNTEAFF	TGTGCCAGCAGCCGGGGACAGATGAACACTGAAGCTTTCTTT
-	TRBV2	-	TRBJ2-1	CASSEETGHYNEQFF	TGTGCCAGCAGTGAAGAAACAGGTCACTACAATGAGCAGTTCTTC
TRBD1	TRBV27	-	TRBJ2-5	CASHTDRSPGTQYF	TGTGCCAGCCATACGGACAGGAGCCCTGGGACCCAGTACTTC
TRBD2	TRBV2	once	TRBJ2-1	CASTRTSGGAYNEQFF	TGTGCCAGCACTAGGACTAGCGGGGGGGCTTACAATGAGCAGTTCTTC
-	TRBV29-1	-	TRBJ2-7	CSATGNYEQYF	TGCAGCGCCACGGGGAACTACGAGCAGTACTTC
TRBD2	TRBV5-4	-	TRBJ2-5	CASKMPGLQETQYF	TGTGCCAGCAAGATGCCGGGACTACAAGAGACCCAGTACTTC
-	TRBV7-9	few	TRBJ1-4	CASSLGTVNYFEKLFF	TGTGCCAGCAGCTTAGGAACGGTCAATTATTTCGAAAAACTGTTTTTT
TRBD1	TRBV30	-	TRBJ1-2	CARIGSVTGGNYGYTF	TGTGCCCGGATAGGGAGTGTGACAGGGGGCAACTATGGCTACACCTTC
-	TRBV13	-	TRBJ1-3	CASSFRESSGNTIYF	TGTGCCAGCAGCTTCCGCGAGAGCTCTGGAAACACCATATATTTT
-	TRBV4-1	-	TRBJ2-1	CASSQVLAEGNEQFF	TGCGCCAGCAGCCAAGTACTAGCTGAAGGCAATGAGCAGTTCTTC
-	TRBV27	-	TRBJ2-7	CASSPLLGLPYEQYF	TGTGCCAGCAGCCCATTACTAGGCCTACCCTACGAGCAGTACTTC